These 10 T cell receptor beta chains were all obtained from the same sample, sequenced in a study of read filtering for tumor transcriptome and immune sequencing (dated by TCRdb to about 2020). These reads were obtained on an Illumina HiSeq 4000. TCR libraries were built from about 370 ng RNA with the Immunoverse kit, using molecular barcoded adaptors covering alpha/delta and beta/gamma chains. In TCRdb, the public reads were trimmed at Q25 with fastp and aligned with MiXCR, with productive beta chains retained. Rows are combined by CDR3 protein, so each entry shows the most common genes and DNA. Present in this sample are tens of thousands of distinct CDR3 sequences, 14% of which were seen just once. 6% to 7% of the sample is in the top ten clones. Source material: a population of CD138-negative cells sorted from bone marrow. Interpreted using the paper, the cell subset or site label stands for: bone marrow mononuclear cells depleted of CD138+ plasma/myeloma cells by negative magnetic selection. These receptors were taken from a donor aged 40 or older with multiple myeloma.

In regard to this clonotype: One base away lies a much larger clone, so this may be a sequencing read error. The V gene is TRBV19, the J gene TRBJ2-7; D is perhaps TRBD2 (5 bases). Trimming removed 5 bases from V and 2 bases from J, with 16 bases in between. Per the germline V gene, CDR1 is LNHDA and CDR2 is SQIVND (reference sequence). There are 15 residues in the CDR3. The CDR3 DNA reads TGTGCCAGTAGTGTATTGCTCGACTATGCCTACGAGCAGTACTTC. Protein sequence: CASSVLLDYAYEQYF.

This clonotype was observed at least ten times. The rearrangement joins TRBV29-1 to TRBJ2-7; no reliable D call. Germline CDR1 is SQVTM and CDR2 is ANQGSEA. The CDR3 is 10 amino acids. V lost 4 bases and J lost 6, with 7 bases in between. The CDR3: CSVGQTEQYF. The CDR3 bases are TGCAGCGTTGGCCAGACCGAGCAGTACTTC.

This clonotype has a count of ten or more. The genes are TRBV19 and TRBJ2-1; 8 positions match TRBD2. Germline V CDR1 and CDR2: LNHDA, SQIVND (reference sequence). The CDR3 extends over 16 amino acids. Trimming cost V 3 bases and J 12 bases; bases outside gene matches: 16. The CDR3 coding sequence is TGTGCCAGTAGTATCGAATTCGGGAGGGCCCTGGAGGGGCAGTTCTTC. Residues: CASSIEFGRALEGQFF.

This clonotype was counted a single time. Sequence at one end of the junction differs from germline and may be a read error. The chain uses TRBV29-1 and TRBJ2-3, with D uncertain. This CDR3 comprises 12 residues. Germline lookup yields CDR1 SQVTM and CDR2 ANQGSEA. This chain's CDR3 is CGVEEFTDTQYF. Here the CDR3 DNA reads TGCGGCGTTGAAGAGTTCACAGATACGCAGTATTTT.

The sample holds a few counts of this clonotype. The V and J genes are TRBV5-1 and TRBJ1-1; 8 bases match TRBD1. The CDR3 totals 17 residues. V shed 5 bases, J shed 2 bases, and the junction held 14 bases outside the gene matches. Germline lookup yields CDR1 SGHRS and CDR2 YFSETQ. CDR3: CASRWTGTGQENTEAFF. CDR3 DNA sequence: TGCGCCAGCAGGTGGACAGGAACGGGACAGGAAAACACTGAAGCTTTCTTT.

Ten or more counts support this clonotype. The rearrangement uses TRBV27 and TRBJ2-7; the D is unclear. V was shortened by 7 bases and J by 6 bases, with 10 bases between the two germline ends. Per germline, CDR1 MNHEY and CDR2 SMNVEV (reference sequence). This CDR3 spans 11 amino acids. The CDR3 DNA reads as TGTGCCAGCATGAGTGGGGTCGAGCAGTACTTC. Encoded protein: CASMSGVEQYF.

This clonotype was seen many times. The V gene is TRBV6-5, the J gene TRBJ1-1; no firm D call. V lost 3 bases to trimming and J lost 1 base, with 15 bases between them. This CDR3 is 16 amino acids long. CDR1 is MNHEY and CDR2 is SVGAGI in the germline V gene. The CDR3 nucleotides read TGTGCCAGCAGTTATTCTTTCGGACGGGAGAACACTGAAGCTTTCTTT. Translated, it gives CASSYSFGRENTEAFF.

This clonotype occurred many times. The chain couples TRBV11-3 to TRBJ1-1; D is undetermined. V lost 3 bases, J lost 0 bases, and 11 bases lay in between. The CDR3 contains 15 residues. The V gene's germline CDR1 is SGHNT and CDR2 YENEEA. CDR3 bases: TGTGCCAGCAGCTTCTCGACCTTGATGAACACTGAAGCTTTCTTT. It codes for CASSFSTLMNTEAFF. Full variable domain (rest looked up from reference TRBV11-3 and TRBJ1-1): EAGVVQSPRYKIIEKKQPVAFWCNPISGHNTLYWYLQNLGQGPELLIRYENEEAVDDSQLPKDRFSAERLKGVDSTLKIQPAELGDSAVYLCASSFSTLMNTEAFFGQGTRLTVV.

There are a few counts of this clonotype. This chain connects TRBV5-5 to TRBJ2-2; 9 nucleotides agree with TRBD1. The CDR3 sequence is 16 residues long. With 4 bases clipped from V and 5 bases from J, the junction kept 9 bases outside the gene matches. Looked up from germline, CDR1 is SGHKS and CDR2 is YYEKEE (reference sequence). CDR3 in amino acids: CASSDLRQGVTGELFF. The DNA of the CDR3 is TGTGCCAGCAGCGATCTCCGACAGGGGGTAACCGGGGAGCTGTTTTTT.

This clonotype has at least ten counts. CDR3 sequence reads: CASSGQGGLFQPQHF. The DNA of the CDR3 is TGTGCCAGCAGTGGGCAGGGTGGGCTTTTTCAGCCCCAGCATTTT. The chain carries TRBV6-1 and TRBJ1-5; D is perhaps TRBD1 (5 bases). Germline CDR1 is MNHNS and CDR2 is SASEGT. CDR3 length equals 15 residues. Trimming pared 4 bases from V and 6 bases from J, leaving 16 bases between.